The rows below give T cell receptor beta chains drawn from one sample of a study of blood T cells in healthy people across ages. TCRdb called the 5' RACE reads again in MiXCR, with one record for every CDR3 protein. The table has 850,000 to 1,300,000 distinct CDR3 sequences, 40% to 45% seen once; the top ten hold approximately 20%. Input material: blood. Receptors were obtained from a woman aged 60-75 years in good health. Each CDR3 is given with its conserved first and last residue. The D gene is left open where the match is weak. Expanded clones get a size class; other rows say once, few or many, or leave the size out.

CDR3 | DNA | D | J | V | size
CASSVSGRGHEWQFF | TGTGCCAGCAGCGTCAGCGGCAGGGGCCACGAATGGCAGTTCTTC | - | TRBJ2-1 | TRBV9 | few
CASSQKGSGANVLTF | TGTGCCAGCAGTCAGAAGGGATCTGGGGCCAACGTCCTGACTTTC | - | TRBJ2-6 | TRBV3-1 | few
CSAGAGESYGYTF | TGCAGTGCCGGGGCAGGGGAGAGCTATGGCTACACCTTC | - | TRBJ1-2 | TRBV20-1 | -
CASSTTGSANEKLFF | TGTGCCAGCAGCACAACAGGGTCGGCTAATGAAAAACTGTTTTTT | - | TRBJ1-4 | TRBV7-9 | -
CSVARGGETQYF | TGCAGCGTTGCGCGAGGGGGGGAGACCCAGTACTTC | - | TRBJ2-5 | TRBV29-1 | few
CASSSGGKGNTEAFF | TGTGCCAGCTCCTCCGGAGGAAAGGGAAACACTGAAGCTTTCTTT | - | TRBJ1-1 | TRBV18 | -
CASSYLRGPEDTQYF | TGTGCCAGCAGTTACCTCCGAGGCCCCGAGGATACGCAGTATTTT | - | TRBJ2-3 | TRBV6-5 | once
CASSELAGNEQYF | TGTGCCAGCAGTGAACTAGCGGGGAATGAGCAGTACTTC | TRBD2 | TRBJ2-7 | TRBV28 | -
CASSFGQANNEQFF | TGTGCCAGCAGCTTTGGACAGGCCAACAATGAGCAGTTCTTC | - | TRBJ2-1 | TRBV12-1 | once
CASSASGRLIISNQPQHF | TGTGCCAGCAGTGCGTCGGGGAGATTAATTATAAGCAATCAGCCCCAGCATTTT | - | TRBJ1-5 | TRBV6-1 | few
CASRTGFRSPLHF | TGTGCCAGCAGGACAGGGTTTCGTTCACCCCTCCACTTT | TRBD1 | TRBJ1-6 | TRBV6-5 | few
CASSPGQYYGYTF | TGTGCCAGCAGTCCGGGACAGTACTATGGCTACACCTTC | TRBD1 | TRBJ1-2 | TRBV12-3/TRBV12-4 | few
CATSGTGGSYEQYF | TGTGCCACCAGCGGGACAGGGGGCTCCTACGAGCAGTACTTC | TRBD1 | TRBJ2-7 | TRBV15 | many
CASSPDRATSPYEQYF | TGTGCCAGCAGCCCGGACAGGGCTACTAGCCCCTACGAGCAGTACTTC | TRBD1 | TRBJ2-7 | TRBV5-4 | -
CASSSDRSTDTQYF | TGCGCCAGCAGCTCCGACAGAAGCACAGATACGCAGTATTTT | - | TRBJ2-3 | TRBV5-1 | few
CASSEAAGATREPYF | TGTGCCAGCAGTGAAGCAGCCGGGGCCACGAGGGAGCCGTACTTC | - | TRBJ2-5 | TRBV6-1 | -
CASSAQTVLSGNTIYF | TGTGCCAGCAGCGCGCAAACAGTGTTGTCTGGAAACACCATATATTTT | - | TRBJ1-3 | TRBV9 | few
CASSKGETPAYEQYF | TGTGCCAGCTCCAAGGGGGAGACGCCAGCCTACGAGCAGTACTTC | - | TRBJ2-7 | TRBV25-1 | -
CASSEGAWSSYEQYF | TGTGCCAGCAGTGAAGGGGCCTGGAGCTCCTACGAGCAGTACTTC | - | TRBJ2-7 | TRBV6-1 | few
CASSPHPAGISYEQYF | TGTGCCAGCAGCCCTCACCCGGCAGGGATAAGCTACGAGCAGTACTTC | - | TRBJ2-7 | TRBV7-2 | few
CASSEHRANYGYTF | TGTGCCAGCAGCGAACATAGAGCTAACTATGGCTACACCTTC | - | TRBJ1-2 | TRBV7-9 | -
CASSQVVGGLNEQFF | TGTGCCAGCAGCCAAGTGGTTGGCGGGTTAAATGAGCAGTTCTTC | - | TRBJ2-1 | TRBV14 | -
CASSQLGDIDYEQYF | TGTGCCAGCAGTCAACTAGGGGACATCGACTACGAGCAGTACTTC | - | TRBJ2-7 | TRBV25-1 | few
CASSLVLNEQYF | TGTGCCAGCAGCCTCGTGCTAAACGAGCAGTACTTC | - | TRBJ2-7 | TRBV6-6 | -
CASRGREYEQYF | TGTGCCAGCAGGGGAAGGGAGTACGAGCAGTACTTC | - | TRBJ2-7 | TRBV7-9 | few
CSARGTNEKLFF | TGCAGTGCGAGAGGGACTAATGAAAAACTGTTTTTT | - | TRBJ1-4 | TRBV20-1 | once
CASSETGRSYGYTF | TGTGCCAGCAGCGAGACAGGGAGGAGCTATGGCTACACCTTC | TRBD1 | TRBJ1-2 | TRBV7-9 | -
CASSLQGQWETQYF | TGTGCCAGCAGTTTACAGGGGCAGTGGGAGACCCAGTACTTC | - | TRBJ2-5 | TRBV27 | few
CASSLALEEVAQYF | TGTGCCAGCAGCTTAGCGCTTGAAGAAGTTGCGCAGTATTTT | - | TRBJ2-3 | TRBV7-9 | few
CASSEASHETQYF | TGTGCCAGCAGTGAAGCAAGTCACGAGACCCAGTACTTC | - | TRBJ2-5 | TRBV2 | few
CASSPRLAGAPEQYF | TGTGCCAGCAGCCCCAGACTAGCGGGAGCGCCTGAGCAGTACTTC | TRBD2 | TRBJ2-4 | TRBV5-4 | -
CASRGQGANEQFF | TGTGCCAGCAGGGGACAGGGGGCGAATGAGCAGTTCTTC | TRBD1 | TRBJ2-1 | TRBV6-1 | -
CASSPGLAGQSSYNEQFF | TGTGCCAGCAGCCCCGGACTAGCGGGACAGAGCTCCTACAATGAGCAGTTCTTC | TRBD2 | TRBJ2-1 | TRBV7-3 | -
CASLSGGSLYEQYF | TGTGCCAGCCTATCGGGAGGCAGTCTCTACGAGCAGTACTTC | TRBD2 | TRBJ2-7 | TRBV28 | few
CSANGQGVTEAFF | TGCAGTGCTAATGGACAGGGGGTGACTGAAGCTTTCTTT | TRBD1 | TRBJ1-1 | TRBV20-1 | few
CASSEAAAMINYGYTF | TGTGCCAGCAGTGAAGCGGCCGCGATGATTAACTATGGCTACACCTTC | - | TRBJ1-2 | TRBV6-1 | few
CASTGTSGKWGEQFF | TGTGCCAGCACCGGGACTAGCGGGAAGTGGGGTGAGCAGTTCTTC | TRBD2 | TRBJ2-1 | TRBV5-4 | -
CAIGRDVDTQYF | TGTGCCATCGGTAGGGATGTGGATACGCAGTATTTT | - | TRBJ2-3 | TRBV10-3 | -
CSARDLGTPPYGYTF | TGCAGTGCTAGAGATCTGGGGACCCCACCCTATGGCTACACCTTC | - | TRBJ1-2 | TRBV20-1 | few
CASRGGIETQYF | TGTGCCAGCCGTGGGGGGATCGAGACCCAGTACTTC | - | TRBJ2-5 | TRBV6-6 | -